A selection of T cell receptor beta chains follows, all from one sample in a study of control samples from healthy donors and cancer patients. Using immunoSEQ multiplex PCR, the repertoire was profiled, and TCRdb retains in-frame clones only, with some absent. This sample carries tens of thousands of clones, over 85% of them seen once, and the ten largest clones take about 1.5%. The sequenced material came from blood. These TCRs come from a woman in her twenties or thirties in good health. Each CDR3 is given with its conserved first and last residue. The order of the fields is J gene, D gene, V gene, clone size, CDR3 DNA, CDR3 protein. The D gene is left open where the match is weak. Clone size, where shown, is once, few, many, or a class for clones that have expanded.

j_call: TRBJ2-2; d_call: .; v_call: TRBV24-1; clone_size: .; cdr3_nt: TGTGCCACCAGTGACCCCGGTAAAAGGAACACCGGGGAGCTGTTTTTT; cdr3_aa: CATSDPGKRNTGELFF
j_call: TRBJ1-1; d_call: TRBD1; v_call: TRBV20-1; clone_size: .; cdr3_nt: TGCAGTGCTGCTGACAGGGGTTGGGCTTTCTTT; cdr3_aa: CSAADRGWAFF
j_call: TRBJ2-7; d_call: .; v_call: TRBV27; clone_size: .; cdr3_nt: TGTGCCAGCAGTCCCCGGACGGGACCCTACGAGCAGTACTTC; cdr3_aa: CASSPRTGPYEQYF
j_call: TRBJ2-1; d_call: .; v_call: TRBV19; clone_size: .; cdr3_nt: TGTGCCAGTAGTCCGGGACCTGGGGGTGAGCAGTTCTTC; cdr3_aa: CASSPGPGGEQFF
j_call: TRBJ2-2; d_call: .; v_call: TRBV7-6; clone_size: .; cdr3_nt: TGTGCCAGCAGCCCAGGGGGGGCAGCCTACACCGGGGAGCTGTTTTTT; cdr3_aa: CASSPGGAAYTGELFF
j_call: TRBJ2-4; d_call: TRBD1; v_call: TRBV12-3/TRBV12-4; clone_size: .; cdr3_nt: TGTGCCAGCAGTTTAACAGGGGACATTCAGTACTTC; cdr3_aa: CASSLTGDIQYF
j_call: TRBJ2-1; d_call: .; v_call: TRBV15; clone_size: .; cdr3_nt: TGTGCCACCAGCAGGGAGGGGACACCTTACAATGAGCAGTTCTTC; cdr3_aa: CATSREGTPYNEQFF
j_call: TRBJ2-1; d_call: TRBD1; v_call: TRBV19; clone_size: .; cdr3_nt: TGTGCCAGTACCCGACTGACAGGGAGCGGTAGCAATGAGCAGTTCTTC; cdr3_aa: CASTRLTGSGSNEQFF
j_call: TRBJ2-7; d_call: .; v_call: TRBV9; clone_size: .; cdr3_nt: TGTGCCAGCAGCCCGCGGAGATGGGGCCCTTACGAGCAGTACTTC; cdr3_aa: CASSPRRWGPYEQYF
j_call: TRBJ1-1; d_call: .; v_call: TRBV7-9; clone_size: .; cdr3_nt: TGTGCCAGCAGCTTTAGGAACACTGAAGCTTTCTTT; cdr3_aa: CASSFRNTEAFF
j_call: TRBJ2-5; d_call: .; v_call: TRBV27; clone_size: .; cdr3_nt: TGTGCCAGCAGTTTATATCAGGGGCAAGAGACCCAGTACTTC; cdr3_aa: CASSLYQGQETQYF
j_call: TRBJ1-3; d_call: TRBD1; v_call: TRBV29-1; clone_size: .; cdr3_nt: TGCAGCGCCTCCGGGACAGGGGTCCACCACTCTGGAAACACCATATATTTT; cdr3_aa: CSASGTGVHHSGNTIYF
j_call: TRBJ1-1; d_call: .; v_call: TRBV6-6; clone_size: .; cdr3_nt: TGTGCCAGCAGTTACCCCCTGGGAGGGGAGGACACTGAAGCTTTCTTT; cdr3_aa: CASSYPLGGEDTEAFF
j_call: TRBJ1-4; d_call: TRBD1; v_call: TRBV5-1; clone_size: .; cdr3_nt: TGCGCCAGCAGCTTTAGGGGGCAGAAGAATGAAAAACTGTTTTTT; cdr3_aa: CASSFRGQKNEKLFF
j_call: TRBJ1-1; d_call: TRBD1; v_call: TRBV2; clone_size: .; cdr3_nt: TGTGCCAGCAGTCCTATCCCAGGGGGCACTGAAGCTTTCTTT; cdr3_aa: CASSPIPGGTEAFF
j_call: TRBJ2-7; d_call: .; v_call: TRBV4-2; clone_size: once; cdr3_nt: TGTGCCAGCAGCCAAGATGGAGGACTGAGCTCCTACGAGCAGTACTTC; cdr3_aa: CASSQDGGLSSYEQYF
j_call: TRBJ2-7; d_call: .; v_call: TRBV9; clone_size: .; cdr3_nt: TGTGCCAGCAGCGTAGATCTGATCACCTACGAGCAGTACTTC; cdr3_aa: CASSVDLITYEQYF
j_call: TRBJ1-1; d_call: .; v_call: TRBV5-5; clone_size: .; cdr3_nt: TGTGCCAGCAGCTTCAACACTGAAGCTTTCTTT; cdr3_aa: CASSFNTEAFF
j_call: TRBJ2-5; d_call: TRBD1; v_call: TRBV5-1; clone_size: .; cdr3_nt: TGCGCCAGCAGCCCGGACAGGCCCGGGGAGACCCAGTACTTC; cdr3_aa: CASSPDRPGETQYF
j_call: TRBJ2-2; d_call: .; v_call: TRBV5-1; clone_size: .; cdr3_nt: TGCGCCAGCAGCTTGAGCCAGCGGGCGGACACCGGGGAGCTGTTTTTT; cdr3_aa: CASSLSQRADTGELFF
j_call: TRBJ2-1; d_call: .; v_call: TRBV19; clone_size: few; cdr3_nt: TGTGCCAGTAGTATCGTCCAAGGCGCCCACAATGAGCAGTTCTTC; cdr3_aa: CASSIVQGAHNEQFF
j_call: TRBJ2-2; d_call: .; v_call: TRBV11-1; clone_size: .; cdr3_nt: TGTGCCAGCAGCTCGTCCGGCGTACACACCGGGGAGCTGTTTTTT; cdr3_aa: CASSSSGVHTGELFF
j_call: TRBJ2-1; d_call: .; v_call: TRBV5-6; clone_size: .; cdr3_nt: TGTGCCAGCACCCACTCCTCCTACAATGAGCAGTTCTTC; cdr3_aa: CASTHSSYNEQFF
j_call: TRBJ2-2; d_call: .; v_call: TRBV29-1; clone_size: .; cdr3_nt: TGCAGCGTCCACAGGGAACTCACCGGGGAGCTGTTTTTT; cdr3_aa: CSVHRELTGELFF
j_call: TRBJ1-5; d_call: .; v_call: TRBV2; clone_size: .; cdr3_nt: TGTGCCAGCAGTCTATATAGCAATCAGCCCCAGCATTTT; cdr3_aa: CASSLYSNQPQHF
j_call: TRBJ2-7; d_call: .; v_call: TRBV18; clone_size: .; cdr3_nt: TGTGCCAGCTCACCACAGTGGTTAGGTAGCTCCTACGAGCAGTACTTC; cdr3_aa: CASSPQWLGSSYEQYF
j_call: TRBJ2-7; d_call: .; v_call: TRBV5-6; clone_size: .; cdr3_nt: TGTGCCAGCAGGACTACGGGGGACGCGGCCTACGAGCAGTACTTC; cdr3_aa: CASRTTGDAAYEQYF
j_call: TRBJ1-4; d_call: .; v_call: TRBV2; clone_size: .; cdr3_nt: TGTGCCAGCAGAACGCAGCATGGGGCGGGAGAAAAACTGTTTTTT; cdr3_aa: CASRTQHGAGEKLFF
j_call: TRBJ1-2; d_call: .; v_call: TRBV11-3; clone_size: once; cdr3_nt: TGTGCCAGCAGCTCCTATCGGGACGCGGACTATGGCTACACCTTC; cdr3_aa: CASSSYRDADYGYTF
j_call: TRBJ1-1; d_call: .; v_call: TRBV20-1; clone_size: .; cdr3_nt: TGCAGTGTCTTCTCGAACACTGAAGCTTTCTTT; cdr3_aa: CSVFSNTEAFF
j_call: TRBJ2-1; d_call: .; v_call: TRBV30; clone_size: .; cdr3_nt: TGTGCCTGGAGTGTAGTTTCGGGGGCCGATGAGCAGTTCTTC; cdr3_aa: CAWSVVSGADEQFF
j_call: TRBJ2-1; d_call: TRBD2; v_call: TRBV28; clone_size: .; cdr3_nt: TGTGCCAGCAGTTTATGGGGGGACGGGAGGGACAATGAGCAGTTCTTC; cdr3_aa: CASSLWGDGRDNEQFF
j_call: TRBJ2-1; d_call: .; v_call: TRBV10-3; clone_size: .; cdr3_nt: TGTGCCATCAGTGAAACACTAAGCTCCTACAATGAGCAGTTCTTC; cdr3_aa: CAISETLSSYNEQFF
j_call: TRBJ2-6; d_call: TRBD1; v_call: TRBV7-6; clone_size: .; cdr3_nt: TGTGCCAGCAGCTTATGGACAGGGCACTCTGGGGCCAACGTCCTGACTTTC; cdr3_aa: CASSLWTGHSGANVLTF
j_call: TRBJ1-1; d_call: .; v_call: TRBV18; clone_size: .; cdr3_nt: TGTGCCAGCTCTTTTAATGGTGGGGACACTGAAGCTTTCTTT; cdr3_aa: CASSFNGGDTEAFF
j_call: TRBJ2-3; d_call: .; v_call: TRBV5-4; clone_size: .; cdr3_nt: TGTGCCAGCAGCTTGCCTGGTGTTTTTGACACAGATACGCAGTATTTT; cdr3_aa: CASSLPGVFDTDTQYF
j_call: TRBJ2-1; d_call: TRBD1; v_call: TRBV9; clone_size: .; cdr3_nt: TGTGCCAGCAGCGCGGAGACCGGGACAGGGGTCTTCAATGAGCAGTTCTTC; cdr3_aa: CASSAETGTGVFNEQFF
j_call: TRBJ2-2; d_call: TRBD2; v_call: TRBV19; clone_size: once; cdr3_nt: TGTGCCAGTAGCCCAGGACTAGCGGGAGGAAGGACGGGCACCGGGGAGCTGTTTTTT; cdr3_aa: CASSPGLAGGRTGTGELFF
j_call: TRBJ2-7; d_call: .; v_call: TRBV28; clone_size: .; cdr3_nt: TGTGCCAGCAGTTTAGGAGGACAGCCTTACGGGTCCTACGAGCAGTACTTC; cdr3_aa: CASSLGGQPYGSYEQYF
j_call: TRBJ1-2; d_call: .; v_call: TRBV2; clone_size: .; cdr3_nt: TGTGCCAGCAGTGAAGGGATAAGTTCCGGCTACACCTTC; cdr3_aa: CASSEGISSGYTF
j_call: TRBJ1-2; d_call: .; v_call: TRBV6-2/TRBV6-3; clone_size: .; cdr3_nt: TGTGCCAGCAGCGCAGGGACCTTTACAACCCCGGGGGGCTACACCTTC; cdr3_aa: CASSAGTFTTPGGYTF
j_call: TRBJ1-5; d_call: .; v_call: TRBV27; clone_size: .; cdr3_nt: TGTGCCAGCAGTCCCACGACAGGAACCAATCAGCCCCAGCATTTT; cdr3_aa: CASSPTTGTNQPQHF
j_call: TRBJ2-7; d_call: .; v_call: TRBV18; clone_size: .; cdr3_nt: TGTGCCAGCTCACCACCAGGCCAGTACGAGCAGTACTTC; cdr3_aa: CASSPPGQYEQYF
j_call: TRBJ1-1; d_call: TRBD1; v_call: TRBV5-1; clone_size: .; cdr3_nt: TGCGCCAGCAGCCCCCCGGGACAGGCGAACACTGAAGCTTTCTTT; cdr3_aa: CASSPPGQANTEAFF
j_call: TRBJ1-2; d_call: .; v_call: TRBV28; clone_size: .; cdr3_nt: TGTGCCAGCAGTTTAAGGGGAAACCACTATGGCTACACCTTC; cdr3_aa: CASSLRGNHYGYTF
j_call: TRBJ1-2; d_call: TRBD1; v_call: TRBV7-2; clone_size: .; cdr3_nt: TGTGCCAGCAGCTTAGATAGGACAGGGGTAAACTATGGCTACACCTTC; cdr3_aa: CASSLDRTGVNYGYTF
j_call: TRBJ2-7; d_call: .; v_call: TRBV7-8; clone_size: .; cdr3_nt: TGTGCCAGCAGCTTAGGGCGGATCTACGAGCAGTACTTC; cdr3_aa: CASSLGRIYEQYF